The TCR beta chain under discussion was sequenced for a study of cytotoxic CD8 clonotypes in ibrutinib-treated CLL. The data were produced by immunoSEQ multiplex PCR, yet TCRdb's version contains in-frame clones alone and is incomplete. The sample carries around 310,000 clones, 70% to 80% recorded once. Germline CDR1 is SGHNT and CDR2 is YYREEE (reference sequence). The CDR3 sequence is 15 residues long. V dropped 4 bases and J dropped 4 bases, with 14 bases sitting between them. This specimen consisted of PBMCs, obtained before ibrutinib treatment. The receptor was derived from a human donor with chronic lymphocytic leukemia. The chain carries TRBV5-4 and TRBJ2-2; D is unclear. The CDR3 bases are TGTGCCAGCAGCAGGAGCCAGGTTGCCACCGGGGAGCTGTTTTTT. It is translated as CASSRSQVATGELFF.